Sequencing of this TCR beta chain was carried out in a study of identifying expanded T cells in peripheral blood. Healthy donors had no documented immune events, such as infections, while sampled. Comments on this clone: Its antigen is still unknown.

The data were produced by immunoSEQ multiplex PCR, yet TCRdb's version contains in-frame clones alone and is incomplete. The data contain around 47,000 clones, roughly 80% of them singletons. Overall study results and limits: About 1.2 clones differed between technical replicates, versus approximately 16 and 19 over time. Across healthy donors, higher total template counts meant significantly greater two-week count variance.

The V and J ends lost 3 bases and 11 bases, in that order; junction bases with no gene match: 12. The germline V gene encodes CDR1 GTSNPN and CDR2 SVGIG (reference sequence). The CDR3 is 14 amino acids. The sequenced sample was blood. The sequence derives from a person aged 18-70 years in good health. V is TRBV30 and J is TRBJ1-1, with 10 positions matching TRBD1. In DNA form, the CDR3 reads TGTGCCTGGAGGAGGGGACAGGGGTTCGAGTCGGCTTTCTTT. It encodes CAWRRGQGFESAFF.